This T cell receptor beta chain derives from a study of T-cell memory formation after mild COVID-19. Per the germline V gene, CDR1 is SGHNT and CDR2 is YYREEE (reference sequence). The CDR3 consists of 16 residues. V lost 0 bases and J 4 bases, leaving 14 bases between the germline ends. In regard to this clonotype: What it recognizes is unknown.

Each CDR3 protein gets one entry after TCRdb re-called the 5' RACE reads with MiXCR. The sample yields about 610,000 distinct CDR3 sequences, 15% to 20% seen once. Study-wide findings and caveats: Pre-infection memory harbored some responding clones, suggesting cross-reactive memory joined.

Sequences were obtained from PBMCs or a T cell subset sorted from them (not recorded which). This TCR came from an adult woman who had mild COVID-19 (a few samples of this study predate the infection). Cell type and time point are not known. The chain joins TRBV5-4 to TRBJ2-1; a weak D match, TRBD2 (5 bases). As DNA, the CDR3 is TGTGCCAGCAGCTTGGCCGGCCGGGGATTTTACAATGAGCAGTTCTTC. Its protein product is CASSLAGRGFYNEQFF.